One and the same sample provided the 27 T cell receptor beta chains below, sequenced in a study of early T cells in non-severe SARS-CoV-2 infection. Each CDR3 protein is one row after TCRdb ran MiXCR on the 5' RACE reads. The data hold over 30,000 distinct CDR3 sequences, with approximately 6.9% observed a single time. The material sequenced was whole blood, taken at baseline. Source of these receptors: an adult who was a healthcare worker with PCR-confirmed SARS-CoV-2 infection or an uninfected control (not recorded which).

The chain has TRBV7-2 and TRBJ2-3; D is uncertain. In germline, CDR1 is SGHTA, CDR2 FQGNSA. Trimming took off 1 base at V and 2 bases at J, with 4 bases between the two ends. The CDR3 is 13 residues long. This CDR3 reads CASSLGATDTQYF. The DNA for the CDR3 is TGTGCCAGCAGCTTAGGGGCCACAGATACGCAGTATTTT.

The sample holds a few counts of this clonotype. V is TRBV7-9 and J is TRBJ2-1, with D possibly TRBD2 on 5 matching bases. The CDR3 sequence is 16 residues long. Germline-derived CDR1 and CDR2 are SEHNR and FQNEAQ (reference sequence). V was cut by 5 bases and J by 5 bases, with 19 bases left in between. This chain's CDR3 is CASSVRSGGRNNEQFF. CDR3 coding DNA: TGTGCCAGCAGCGTCAGAAGCGGAGGCAGGAACAATGAGCAGTTCTTC.

This clonotype turned up a few times. The chain combines TRBV12-3 or TRBV12-4 with TRBJ2-1, with D possibly TRBD1 on 6 matching bases. Trimming pared 3 bases from V and 5 bases from J, leaving 17 bases between. This CDR3 has 16 residues. The CDR3 DNA reads TGTGCCAGCAGTTTGGAGCCGGACAGAACCGACAATGAGCAGTTCTTC. Amino acid sequence: CASSLEPDRTDNEQFF.

This clonotype was observed many times. The V gene is TRBV12-3 or TRBV12-4, the J gene TRBJ2-2; TRBD2 matches 14 bases. V lost 5 bases, J lost 4 bases, and 6 bases stayed unmatched. The CDR3 is 17 amino acids. CDR3 bases: TGTGCCAGCAGTCCCGGGACTAGCGGGAGAGGCACCGGGGAGCTGTTTTTT. As protein: CASSPGTSGRGTGELFF.

Only a few counts were recorded for this clonotype. The chain is built from TRBV28 and TRBJ2-7, with 7 bases lining up with TRBD2. Germline values: CDR1 MDHEN, CDR2 SYDVKM. V was clipped by 3 bases and J by 4 bases; unmatched bases: 9. The CDR3 is made up of 15 amino acids. The CDR3 here is CASSFLGGERYEQYF. The CDR3 DNA is TGTGCCAGCAGTTTTCTGGGAGGGGAAAGATACGAGCAGTACTTC. Full variable domain (rest looked up from reference TRBV28 and TRBJ2-7): DVKVTQSSRYLVKRTGEKVFLECVQDMDHENMFWYRQDPGLGLRLIYFSYDVKMKEKGDIPEGYSVSREKKERFSLILESASTNQTSMYLCASSFLGGERYEQYFGPGTRLTVT.

In its sample, this clonotype was seen a few times. The chain combines TRBV10-3 with TRBJ2-4; 10 bases agree with TRBD2. The CDR3 is 17 amino acids. Germline assignment: CDR1 ENHRY and CDR2 SYGVKD. The V and J ends lost 0 bases and 0 bases, in that order; junction bases with no gene match: 2. The DNA of the CDR3 is TGTGCCATCAGTGAGTCACTAGCGGGGTTAGCCAAAAACATTCAGTACTTC. Translation: CAISESLAGLAKNIQYF.

This clonotype showed up many times. The rearrangement joins TRBV4-1 to TRBJ2-1; the D call may be TRBD1 or TRBD2 (5 bases each). The CDR3 loop spans 16 amino acids. V was pared by 0 bases and J by 8 bases, with 17 bases between. The germline V gene has CDR1 MGHRA and CDR2 YSYEKL. The DNA for the CDR3 is TGCGCCAGCAGCCAAGATCGGGACCCTAGTATCCATGAGCAGTTCTTC. Translated, it gives CASSQDRDPSIHEQFF.

This clonotype was detected many times. This chain joins TRBV29-1 and TRBJ2-1; 11 nucleotides match TRBD2. The CDR3 spans 15 residues. The germline gives CDR1 SQVTM, CDR2 ANQGSEA. Trimming removed 7 bases from V and 0 bases from J; junction bases left unmatched: 5. The CDR3 sequence is CSGRLAGLSYNEQFF. CDR3 in DNA: TGCAGCGGACGACTAGCGGGACTCTCCTACAATGAGCAGTTCTTC.

Many counts were recorded for this clonotype. The V call is TRBV29-1, the J call TRBJ2-1; D is unclear. The CDR3 loop spans 13 amino acids. The ends were cut back, 4 bases at V and 9 bases at J, with 16 bases in the middle. CDR1 and CDR2 (germline): SQVTM, ANQGSEA. This CDR3 reads CSVAVGALSEQFF. The CDR3 DNA sequence: TGCAGCGTTGCGGTCGGAGCTCTGAGTGAGCAGTTCTTC.

This clonotype was counted many times. The rearrangement links TRBV12-3 or TRBV12-4 to TRBJ2-7, with 9 bases fitting TRBD1. The CDR3 is made up of 12 amino acids. CDR3 sequence: CASGTGFYEQYF. The CDR3 DNA is TGTGCTAGTGGGACAGGGTTCTACGAGCAGTACTTC.

This clonotype was detected many times. The chain recombines TRBV28 with TRBJ2-7, with no clear D. Germline loops: CDR1 MDHEN, CDR2 SYDVKM. The V end was cut by 6 bases, the J end by 2 bases, with 5 bases between. This CDR3 has 11 residues. The chain's CDR3 is CASSVTYEQYF. CDR3 nucleotide sequence: TGTGCCAGCAGCGTTACCTACGAGCAGTACTTC.

This clonotype occurred many times. This rearrangement joins TRBV6-5 to TRBJ2-5; 9 positions agree with TRBD2. The CDR3 runs to 12 residues. CDR1 and CDR2 from the germline V gene are MNHEY and SVGAGI. The V segment lost 9 bases and the J segment 5 bases; nucleotides outside the gene matches: 4. The DNA of the CDR3 is TGTGCCAGTAGCGGGAGTGAGGAGACCCAGTACTTC. The encoded protein is CASSGSEETQYF.

The table lists this clonotype with many counts. The gene calls are TRBV9 and TRBJ2-3, with TRBD2 matching over 12 bases. There are 16 residues in the CDR3. Germline V gene lookup returns CDR1 SGDLS and CDR2 YYNGEE. V lost 0 bases and J lost 4; bases outside the gene matches: 3. The CDR3 region is CASSVGLAGVADTQYF. CDR3 nucleotides: TGTGCCAGCAGCGTAGGACTAGCGGGAGTTGCAGATACGCAGTATTTT.

This sequence joins TRBV3-1 and TRBJ2-1; possible D gene TRBD2, 5 bases. Trimming removed 0 bases at V and 9 bases at J, with 9 bases between. The CDR3 runs to 13 residues. Germline-derived CDR1 and CDR2 are LGHDT and YNNKEL (reference sequence). The CDR3 sequence: CASSQDTGFEQFF. In nucleotides, the CDR3 is TGTGCCAGCAGCCAAGATACGGGGTTTGAGCAGTTCTTC.

There are many counts of this clonotype. V gene TRBV4-2 combines with J gene TRBJ2-1; 8 bases line up with TRBD2. Germline assignment: CDR1 LGHNA and CDR2 YNFKEQ. CDR3 length: 15 residues. V dropped 0 bases and J dropped 3; count of bases not matched to a gene: 1. CDR3 sequence reads: CASSQDLAGYNEQFF. The CDR3 DNA follows: TGTGCCAGCAGCCAAGATCTAGCGGGCTACAATGAGCAGTTCTTC.

In this sample, this clonotype turned up a few times. The V gene is TRBV5-6, the J gene TRBJ1-1; a possible D gene is TRBD1 (5 bases). The CDR3 consists of 11 residues. In germline, CDR1 is SGHDT, CDR2 YYEEEE. V was trimmed by 4 bases and J by 7 bases, leaving 8 bases between them. In DNA, the CDR3 is TGTGCCAGCAGCCTCAGGGATGAAGCTTTCTTT. This encodes CASSLRDEAFF. Full variable domain (remainder filled in from reference TRBV5-6 and TRBJ1-1): DAGVTQSPTHLIKTRGQQVTLRCSPKSGHDTVSWYQQALGQGPQFIFQYYEEEERQRGNFPDRFSGHQFPNYSSELNVNALLLGDSALYLCASSLRDEAFFGQGTRLTVV.

This clonotype was seen a handful of times. The V gene is TRBV18, the J gene TRBJ2-7; D ambiguous. V was trimmed by 4 bases and J by 7 bases, leaving 11 bases between them. The CDR3 contains 12 residues. The V gene's germline CDR1 is KGHSH and CDR2 LQKENI. CDR3 region: CASSLASGEQYF. In nucleotides, the CDR3 is TGTGCCAGCTCACTCGCCTCGGGTGAGCAGTACTTC.

This clonotype was found a few times. The genes are TRBV30 and TRBJ2-2; 8 nucleotides line up with TRBD2. J lost 4 bases, V lost 7 bases, and 8 bases had no gene match. The germline V gene encodes CDR1 GTSNPN and CDR2 SVGIG (reference sequence). CDR3 length equals 14 residues. This CDR3 is CASSGGLTTGELFF. The CDR3 DNA sequence: TGTGCCTCCTCGGGGGGGCTAACCACCGGGGAGCTGTTTTTT.

This clonotype has at least ten counts. The chain recombines TRBV5-1 with TRBJ2-1, with 12 positions matching TRBD2. The CDR3 extends over 15 amino acids. The V and J ends lost 4 bases and 2 bases, in that order; junction bases with no gene match: 1. Germline CDR1 is SGHRS and CDR2 is YFSETQ. DNA for the CDR3: TGCGCCAGCAGCCGGACTAGCGGGACCTACAATGAGCAGTTCTTC. Translated, it gives CASSRTSGTYNEQFF.

This clonotype has more than one count but fewer than ten. This chain uses TRBV28 with TRBJ2-5, with a weak D call TRBD1 (6 bases). The germline V and J ends were trimmed by 7 bases and 3 bases, with 18 bases remaining between them. CDR1 MDHEN and CDR2 SYDVKM come from the germline V gene. CDR3 length: 15 residues. CDR3 DNA sequence: TGTGCCAGCAATAATGGCCTAGGGGGAAAAGAGACCCAGTACTTC. Translated, it gives CASNNGLGGKETQYF.

The gene calls are TRBV30 and TRBJ2-7, with TRBD1 as a possible D gene (5 bases). The germline V and J ends were trimmed by 5 bases and 3 bases, with 14 bases remaining between them. This CDR3 has 13 residues. CDR1 GTSNPN and CDR2 SVGIG come from the germline V gene (reference sequence). The CDR3 DNA reads TGTGCCTGGTCCGTAGGGGCCCACTACGAGCAGTACGTC. This sequence encodes CAWSVGAHYEQYV.

This clonotype was counted only a few times. The chain is built from TRBV7-2 and TRBJ2-2; TRBD2 matches at 8 bases. The V and J ends lost 2 bases and 6 bases, in that order; junction bases with no gene match: 17. CDR3 length: 19 amino acids. Per the germline V gene, CDR1 is SGHTA and CDR2 is FQGNSA. The CDR3 region has the DNA TGTGCCAGCAGCTTACTGCACGTTACGGCGGGAGGCCTGGCCGGGGAGCTGTTTTTT. Translating gives CASSLLHVTAGGLAGELFF.

V gene TRBV5-1 combines with J gene TRBJ1-1; no firm D call. Between the trimmed V and J ends, which lost 0 bases and 7 bases, there was a span of 10 bases. Germline V lookup: CDR1 SGHRS, CDR2 YFSETQ. This CDR3 comprises 13 residues. CDR3 sequence: CASSLAAGGEAFF. The CDR3 DNA reads as TGCGCCAGCAGCTTGGCCGCGGGCGGTGAAGCTTTCTTT. The full variable domain, its missing parts supplied by reference TRBV5-1 and TRBJ1-1, is KAGVTQTPRYLIKTRGQQVTLSCSPISGHRSVSWYQQTPGQGLQFLFEYFSETQRNKGNFPGRFSGRQFSNSRSEMNVSTLELGDSALYLCASSLAAGGEAFFGQGTRLTVV.

The chain employs TRBV12-3 or TRBV12-4 and TRBJ2-6, with D maybe TRBD2 (5 bases). This CDR3 has 17 residues. The germline V and J ends were trimmed by 5 bases and 0 bases, with 14 bases remaining between them. CDR3 bases: TGTGCCAGCAGTCCAACGGGGAGTGGCTCTGGGGCCAACGTCCTGACTTTC. Translating gives CASSPTGSGSGANVLTF.

This clonotype was counted at least ten times. The chain joins TRBV18 to TRBJ2-1; TRBD1 agrees at 9 bases. V lost 2 bases, J lost 6 bases, and 8 bases stayed unmatched. Germline V CDR1 and CDR2: KGHSH, LQKENI. This CDR3 region has 16 residues. CDR3: CASSPLEQGARNEQFF. Here the CDR3 DNA reads TGTGCCAGCTCACCATTGGAACAGGGGGCTCGCAATGAGCAGTTCTTC.

This clonotype was seen a handful of times. The chain uses TRBV11-3 and TRBJ1-1, with TRBD1 matching 7 bases. This CDR3 region has 12 residues. Per the germline V gene, CDR1 is SGHNT and CDR2 is YENEEA. V trimming: 4 bases; J trimming: 4 bases; junction bases outside the gene matches: 0. The CDR3, as DNA: TGTGCCAGCAGCTGGGACAGCACTGAAGCTTTCTTT. Residues: CASSWDSTEAFF.

Turning to this clonotype: Compared with germline, one end of the junction differs, possibly owing to a read error. The CDR3 region is CASSETGGQTKYGYTF. The CDR3 DNA reads TGTGCCAGCAGTGAGACAGGGGGCCAAACTAAATATGGCTACACCTTC. The rearrangement joins TRBV25-1 to TRBJ1-2; 10 bases are shared with TRBD1. Germline CDR1 is MGHDK and CDR2 is SYGVNS. The CDR3 totals 16 residues.